Presented here are 11 T cell receptor beta chains from one specimen sequenced in a study of blood T cell repertoires in COVID-19. Libraries were prepared by immunoSEQ multiplex PCR; TCRdb keeps only in-frame clonotypes and omits some of them. The table shows about 50,000 clones, with about 84% occurring only once. Sequences were obtained from peripheral blood. These receptor sequences come from an older woman with acute or convalescent COVID-19.

The V and J genes are TRBV19 and TRBJ1-2; the D is unclear. The CDR3 has 13 amino acids. Germline CDR1 and CDR2: LNHDA and SQIVND (reference sequence). Trimming cost V 2 bases and J 4 bases, with 8 bases left between them. The CDR3 DNA is TGTGCCAGTAGTATACAGAGGAGCTATGGCTACACCTTC. Its translation: CASSIQRSYGYTF.

The rearrangement links TRBV4-1 to TRBJ2-1; 9 bases are shared with TRBD2. V was pared by 0 bases and J by 8 bases, with 8 bases of the junction left unmatched. This CDR3 is 16 amino acids long. The germline V gene has CDR1 MGHRA and CDR2 YSYEKL. The CDR3 DNA sequence: TGCGCCAGCAGCCAAGATGAAGTAGCGGGAGTAGATGAGCAGTTCTTC. It encodes CASSQDEVAGVDEQFF.

The chain has TRBV29-1 and TRBJ2-1, with 8 bases aligning to TRBD1. V dropped 1 base and J dropped 8; count of bases not matched to a gene: 4. CDR3 size: 13 residues. Looked up from germline, CDR1 is SQVTM and CDR2 is ANQGSEA. The CDR3 DNA follows: TGCAGCGTTGAAGGACAGGGGAGCTATGAGCAGTTCTTC. This gives the protein CSVEGQGSYEQFF.

The chain has TRBV11-3 and TRBJ2-2; TRBD2 matches at 10 bases. This CDR3 is built from 15 residues. V gave up 5 bases and J gave up 1 base; unmatched junction bases: 1. Germline V gene sequence: CDR1 SGHNT, CDR2 YENEEA. CDR3: CASSRTSGNTGELFF. Written as DNA, the CDR3 is TGTGCCAGCAGCCGGACTAGCGGGAACACCGGGGAGCTGTTTTTT.

This clone was counted once. This chain links TRBV6-5 with TRBJ2-7, with TRBD1 identical over 9 bases. V was pared by 7 bases and J by 4 bases, with 5 bases of the junction left unmatched. This CDR3 has 13 residues. CDR1 is MNHEY, CDR2 SVGAGI, per germline. CDR3 amino acids: CASNRDREYEQYF. CDR3 DNA sequence: TGTGCCAGCAATCGGGACAGGGAATACGAGCAGTACTTC.

V usage is TRBV5-1 and J usage is TRBJ1-1; tentative D call: TRBD1 (5 bases). The CDR3 has 15 residues. The germline CDR1 and CDR2 sequences are SGHRS and YFSETQ. V gave up 4 bases and J gave up 5 bases, with 18 bases separating them. The CDR3 loop reads CASSKNEGVGTEAFF. As DNA, the CDR3 is TGCGCCAGCAGCAAGAACGAAGGGGTGGGGACTGAAGCTTTCTTT.

The V and J genes are TRBV4-3 and TRBJ2-1; TRBD2 aligns across 9 bases. Unmatched junction bases numbered 7, after V lost 4 bases and J lost 9 bases. Germline V gives CDR1 LGHNA, CDR2 YSLEER. The CDR3 is 14 amino acids. The CDR3 spells CASSPGLALGEQFF. In nucleotides, the CDR3 is TGCGCCAGCAGCCCCGGACTAGCGTTGGGTGAGCAGTTCTTC.

This rearrangement joins TRBV5-1 to TRBJ2-5; TRBD2 agrees at 9 bases. The CDR3 length is 14 residues. The J segment lost 5 bases and the V segment lost 6 bases, leaving 8 bases of the junction unmatched. The germline gives CDR1 SGHRS, CDR2 YFSETQ. The chain's CDR3 is CASIRASGMETQYF. In nucleotides, the CDR3 is TGCGCCAGCATACGGGCTAGCGGGATGGAGACCCAGTACTTC.

The chain combines TRBV3-1 (or the pseudogene TRBV3-2) with TRBJ2-1; TRBD1 aligns across 9 bases. CDR3 size: 18 residues. Trimming removed 0 bases from V and 6 bases from J; junction bases left unmatched: 12. Germline V gives CDR1 LGHDT, CDR2 YNNKEL (reference sequence). CDR3 coding DNA: TGTGCCAGCAGCCAAGAAAGAGACAGGGGGGGGTTTGGCAATGAGCAGTTCTTC. Translating gives CASSQERDRGGFGNEQFF.

The chain combines TRBV29-1 with TRBJ2-7; 7 bases line up with TRBD1. Trimming took 0 bases from V and 3 from J; bases not matched to a gene: 5. The length of the CDR3 is 14 residues. The germline CDR1 and CDR2 sequences are SQVTM and ANQGSEA. As DNA, the CDR3 is TGCAGCGTTGAAGATCAGGCAGGGGGCTACGAGCAGTACTTC. This translates into CSVEDQAGGYEQYF.

This CDR3 is CASSSNARGGRNEQFF. In nucleotides, the CDR3 is TGTGCCAGCAGCTCAAACGCTAGGGGGGGCCGCAATGAGCAGTTCTTC. V gene TRBV11-2 combines with J gene TRBJ2-1; TRBD2 is a possible D gene (7 bases). Germline CDR1 SGHAT, CDR2 FQNNGV. The CDR3 extends over 16 amino acids. The germline V and J ends were trimmed by 4 bases and 6 bases, with 19 bases remaining between them. Filled out from reference TRBV11-2 and TRBJ2-1, the complete variable domain reads EAGVAQSPRYKIIEKRQSVAFWCNPISGHATLYWYQQILGQGPKLLIQFQNNGVVDDSQLPKDRFSAERLKGVDSTLKIQPAKLEDSAVYLCASSSNARGGRNEQFFGPGTRLTVL.